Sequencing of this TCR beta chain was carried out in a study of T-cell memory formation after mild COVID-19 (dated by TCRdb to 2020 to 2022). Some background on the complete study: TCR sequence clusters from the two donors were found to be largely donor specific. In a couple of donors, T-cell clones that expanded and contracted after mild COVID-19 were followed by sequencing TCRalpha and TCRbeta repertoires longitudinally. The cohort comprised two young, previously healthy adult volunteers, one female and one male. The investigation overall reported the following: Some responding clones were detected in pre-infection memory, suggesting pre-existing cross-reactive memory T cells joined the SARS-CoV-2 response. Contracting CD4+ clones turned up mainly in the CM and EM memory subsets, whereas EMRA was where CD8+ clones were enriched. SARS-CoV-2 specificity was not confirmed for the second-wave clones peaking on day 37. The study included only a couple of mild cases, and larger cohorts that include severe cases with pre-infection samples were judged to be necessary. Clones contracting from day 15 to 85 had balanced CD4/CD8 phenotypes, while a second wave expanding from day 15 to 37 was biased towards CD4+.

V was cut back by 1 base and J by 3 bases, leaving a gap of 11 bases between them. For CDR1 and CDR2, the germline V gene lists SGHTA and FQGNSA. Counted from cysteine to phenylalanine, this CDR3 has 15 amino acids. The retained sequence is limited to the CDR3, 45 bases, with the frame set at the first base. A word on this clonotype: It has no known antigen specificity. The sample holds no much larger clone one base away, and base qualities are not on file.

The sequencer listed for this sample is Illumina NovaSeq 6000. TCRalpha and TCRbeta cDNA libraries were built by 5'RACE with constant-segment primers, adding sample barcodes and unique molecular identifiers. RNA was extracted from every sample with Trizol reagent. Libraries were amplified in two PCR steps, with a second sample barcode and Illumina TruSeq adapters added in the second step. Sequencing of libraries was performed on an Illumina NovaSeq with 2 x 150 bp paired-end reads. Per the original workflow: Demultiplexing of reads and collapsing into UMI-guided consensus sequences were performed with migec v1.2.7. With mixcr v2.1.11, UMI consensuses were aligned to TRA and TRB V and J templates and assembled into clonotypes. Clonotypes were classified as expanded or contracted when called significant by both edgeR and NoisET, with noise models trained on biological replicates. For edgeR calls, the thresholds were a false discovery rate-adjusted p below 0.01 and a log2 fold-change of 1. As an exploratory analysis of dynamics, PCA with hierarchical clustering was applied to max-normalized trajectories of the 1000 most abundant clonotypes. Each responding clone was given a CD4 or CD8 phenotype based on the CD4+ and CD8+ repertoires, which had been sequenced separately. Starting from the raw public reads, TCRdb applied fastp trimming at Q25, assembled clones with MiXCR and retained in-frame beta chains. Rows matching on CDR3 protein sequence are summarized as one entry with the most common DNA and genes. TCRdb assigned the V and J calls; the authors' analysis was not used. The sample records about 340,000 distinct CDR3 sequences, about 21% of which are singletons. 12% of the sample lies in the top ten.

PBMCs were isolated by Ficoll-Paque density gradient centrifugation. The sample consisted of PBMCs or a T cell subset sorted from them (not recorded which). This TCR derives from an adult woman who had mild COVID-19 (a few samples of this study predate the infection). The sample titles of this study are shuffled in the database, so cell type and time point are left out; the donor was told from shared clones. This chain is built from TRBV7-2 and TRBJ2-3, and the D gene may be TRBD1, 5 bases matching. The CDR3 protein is CASSLGWQGTDTQYF. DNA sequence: TGTGCCAGCAGCTTAGGGTGGCAGGGAACAGATACGCAGTATTTT.